This TCR beta chain is from a study of regulatory T cells in long-lasting Graves disease. Study-wide findings and caveats: Accuracy may have been reduced by the small sample size. Relative to newly diagnosed Graves' patients, persistent ones had lower TCR diversity.

Arm-PCR of CDR3 regions and iRepertoire HTBI primers were the basis on which TCR beta libraries were built. TCRdb ran MiXCR on the multiplex PCR reads and lists one entry per CDR3 protein. The data hold about 450,000 distinct CDR3 sequences, with about 15% observed a single time. For this clonotype: Its target is unknown.

Time point noted: newly diagnosed GD, antithyroid drugs for less than 3 months. Isolated PBMC RNA provided the starting material for the TCR library. As a group, patients came from one endocrinology department in Xi'an, China. The data also belong to a second study, concerning T cells in Graves' hyperthyroidism and ophthalmopathy. That investigation notes: Expanded thyroid clonotypes (above 0.001) were mostly also found in blood.

The source material was peripheral blood mononuclear cells (PBMCs), sampled at new diagnosis, from a patient treated with antithyroid drugs. The sequence derives from a woman aged 45-59 years with Graves disease.

The CDR3 coding sequence is TGCGCCAGCAGACATCAGGGGGCCGGCACAGATACGCAGTATTTT. Encoded protein: CASRHQGAGTDTQYF. The chain carries TRBV4-1 and TRBJ2-3; 8 positions match TRBD1. Per germline, CDR1 MGHRA and CDR2 YSYEKL. V lost 6 bases and J lost 1; bases outside the gene matches: 6. The CDR3 runs 15 residues.